This TCR beta chain was captured by sequencing in a study of CD8 T cells in ankylosing spondylitis. This clonotype was observed a few times. No antigen is known for it. A quantitative 5'-RACE method, one with molecular barcodes, was used to make TCR beta libraries. TCRdb re-called the 5' RACE reads through MiXCR, storing one row per CDR3 protein. This table holds about 250,000 distinct CDR3 sequences, roughly 32% found once. The CDR3 is made up of 14 amino acids. Looked up from germline, CDR1 is SEHNR and CDR2 is FQNEAQ (reference sequence). Trimming took 5 bases from V and 2 from J, leaving 13 bases between them. Study findings and constraints: Clones linked to the disease showed a CD8+ phenotype. They occurred at relatively low frequencies in peripheral blood. From matched ankylosing spondylitis synovial fluid, disease-linked clones were reportedly recovered at significantly enriched levels.

The sequenced material came from blood, either unsorted or a sorted T cell fraction (not recorded which). The chain carries TRBV7-9 and TRBJ2-7; tentatively, D is TRBD1 (6 bases). The sequence was obtained from a male donor with ankylosing spondylitis or in good health (not recorded which). The CDR3 DNA is TGTGCCAGCAGCCCGAAACAGGGACCCTACGAGCAGTACTTC. It yields the protein CASSPKQGPYEQYF.